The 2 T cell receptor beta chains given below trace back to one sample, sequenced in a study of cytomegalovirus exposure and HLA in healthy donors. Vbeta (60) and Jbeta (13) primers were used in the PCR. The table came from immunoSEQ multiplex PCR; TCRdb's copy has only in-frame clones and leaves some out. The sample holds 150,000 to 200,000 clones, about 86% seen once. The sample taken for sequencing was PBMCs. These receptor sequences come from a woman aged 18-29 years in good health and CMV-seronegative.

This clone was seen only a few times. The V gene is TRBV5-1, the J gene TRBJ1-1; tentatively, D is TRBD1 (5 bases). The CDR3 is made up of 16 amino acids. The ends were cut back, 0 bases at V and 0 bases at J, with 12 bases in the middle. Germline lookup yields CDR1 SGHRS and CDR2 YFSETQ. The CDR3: CASSLGKGSMNTEAFF. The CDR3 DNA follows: TGCGCCAGCAGCTTGGGTAAGGGGTCCATGAACACTGAAGCTTTCTTT. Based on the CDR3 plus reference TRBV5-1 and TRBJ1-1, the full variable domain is KAGVTQTPRYLIKTRGQQVTLSCSPISGHRSVSWYQQTPGQGLQFLFEYFSETQRNKGNFPGRFSGRQFSNSRSEMNVSTLELGDSALYLCASSLGKGSMNTEAFFGQGTRLTVV.

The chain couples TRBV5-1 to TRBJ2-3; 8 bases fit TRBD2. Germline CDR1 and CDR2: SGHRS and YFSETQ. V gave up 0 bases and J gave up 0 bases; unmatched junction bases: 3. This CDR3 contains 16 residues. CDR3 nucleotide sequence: TGCGCCAGCAGCTTGGGGGCTAGCGGGAGCACAGATACGCAGTATTTT. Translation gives CASSLGASGSTDTQYF.